This T cell receptor beta chain was captured by sequencing in a study of cytomegalovirus exposure and HLA in healthy donors. The V end was cut by 2 bases, the J end by 5 bases, with 18 bases between. This CDR3 has 16 amino acids. Germline V gene data show CDR1 as MNHEY and CDR2 as SMNVEV (reference sequence). About this clone itself: The target antigen is unknown.

Vbeta (60) and Jbeta (13) primers were used in the PCR. TCRdb's table, derived via immunoSEQ multiplex PCR, lists solely in-frame clones and lacks some. The sample includes 140,000 to 150,000 clones, less than 10% seen only once; the top ten take approximately 1.9%. The study, taken as a whole, reports: With DRB1 most and HLA-C fewest, TCR association rates differed between HLA loci in a later analysis. In a later analysis, TCR beta V- and J-gene trimming showed a link to a missense DCLRE1C variant. For most TCR beta V segments, an earlier analysis put the productive rate at about 87% or about 30% of the time.

The sample was PBMCs. V is TRBV27 and J is TRBJ1-2; D ambiguous. This sequence originates from a man aged 50-59 years in good health and CMV-seronegative. The CDR3 is CASSLEAREGGYGYTF. In nucleotides, the CDR3 is TGTGCCAGCAGTTTAGAGGCGAGGGAGGGTGGGTATGGCTACACCTTC.